The present entry profiles one T cell receptor beta chain with its context. This clone was picked up one time. Its antigen is still unknown. Nothing much larger sits one base from this clone, and base qualities are not available. CDR1 and CDR2 (SGHDT, YYEEEE) derive from the germline V gene. From its cysteine to its phenylalanine, the CDR3 spans 14 amino acids. The retained sequence is limited to the CDR3, 42 bases, with the frame set at the first base. The cohort consisted of hundreds of healthy bone marrow donors. At the time of sampling, every cohort member was nominally healthy, though immune exposures that went unrecorded were likely present. The donor tested CMV seronegative and was one of the 352 seronegative cohort members. Every donor gave a peripheral blood sample, and the peripheral blood mononuclear cells from that sample were used for TCR beta sequencing. The Qiagen DNeasy Blood Extraction Kit was used to extract genomic DNA from the blood cell samples.

The library was made by the immunoSEQ multiplex PCR assay. The multiplex PCR relied on a mix of 60 forward primers for TCR Vbeta segments and 13 reverse primers for TCR Jbeta segments. The CDR3 region of rearranged TCR beta genes was amplified from genomic DNA with a multiplex PCR assay. The Illumina HiSeq System was used to sequence the amplified TCR beta libraries as 87-base-pair reads. The authors' analysis ran thus. A later analysis tallied some 79 million unique TCR beta chains across the 666 repertoires, and some 12 million of those chains were shared by two or more donors. A nearest-neighbor algorithm error-corrected the raw reads and collapsed the reads into unique sequences, merging closely related sequences to remove PCR and sequencing errors. Alignment of CDR3 sequences to IMGT reference sequences was used to assign V, D and J gene segments. Each retained sequence needed at least a six-nucleotide match to both a V gene segment and a J gene segment. Rearrangements were classified as productive when the CDR3 lacked stop codons and remained in frame with V and J, and all other rearrangements were classified as non-productive. CDR3 was defined according to IMGT convention as the region running from the second conserved V-encoded cysteine to the conserved J-encoded phenylalanine. The earlier analysis of around 640 of the donors excluded sequences that lacked an unambiguous match to a single V gene segment. An earlier analysis of 500 to 700 of the donors classified V segments as functional when productive rearrangements were above 56.7% and as segregating when the standard deviation between donors was above 5%. To diagnose cytomegalovirus status from the catalog of TCR beta chain sequences, a statistical classification framework was built. In a later analysis, V and J genes were assigned by comparing TCR nucleotide sequences against IMGT/GENE-DB human TR gene sequences. A later analysis assigned CDR3 sequences and most-parsimonious VDJ recombination scenarios with the TCRdist pipeline. In a later analysis, each TCR beta chain was defined by its CDR3 amino acid sequence together with its V-gene family, and reads without a unique V-gene family were excluded. In a later analysis, approximately 590 highly shared, low-generation-probability nucleotide sequences were removed to address suspected cross-contamination and a sequencing artifact. In a later analysis, a clonal expansion index was calculated for each public chain from normalized within-repertoire ranks of inferred template counts. In a later analysis, generation probabilities were computed with a VDJ recombination model fitted to out-of-frame rearrangements, and the resulting probabilities were checked against IGoR. A later analysis scored TCR-TCR, TCR-HLA and TCR-CMV co-occurrence with hypergeometric tests, applying a repertoire-size bias correction to TCR pairs. In a later analysis, false discovery rates were estimated by permuting HLA or CMV assignments 20 times. In a later analysis, co-occurring TCRs were grouped using DBSCAN, with TCRdist sequence similarity added in when clustering inside HLA-allele-positive subsets. Repertoires with fewer than 30,000 or more than 120,000 public chains, plus five repertoires with anomalous nucleotide sharing, were excluded from co-occurrence clustering. Here the immuneACCESS table is served through TCRdb, limited to in-frame sequences with V and J called. Missing clones are a known gap in these copies; in checked studies unresolved V genes cover under half, and the rest lacks a known reason. V and J calls and clone size come straight from that table; D and trimming were deduced from the DNA. Recorded for this sample are around 170,000 clones; over 65% of them occurred a single time. The top ten hold around 2.5% of the sample.

The data belong to a study of cytomegalovirus exposure and HLA in healthy donors (dated by TCRdb to 2015 to 2018). With respect to the entire study: An earlier analysis of several hundred of the donors reported around 280 Gb of sequence data and about 120 million unique TCR beta sequences obtained from about 179 million T cells. About 300 gigabases of sequencing data and around 80 million unique TCR sequences made up an early release that covered 500 to 650 HLA-typed donors. Of the approximately 400 genotyped donors, roughly 80% fell in the genetic ancestry cluster associated with self-reported Caucasian donors. The study was designed to test whether signatures of past pathogen exposure could be identified by cataloging public T cell receptors. The study profiled the T cell repertoires of around 700 subjects by immunosequencing and related them to cytomegalovirus serostatus. A separate validation cohort of over 95 different subjects was used in addition to the 666-subject first cohort. To predict cytomegalovirus infection status, the study brought together high-throughput TCR immunosequencing, statistical association of individual TCRs with disease status, and machine learning. A later analysis re-examined previously published TCR beta repertoires from 500 to 700 donors and added high-resolution HLA genotyping to investigate patterns of TCR occurrence. Rather than drawing on any new phenotypic data, the later analysis identified candidate immune exposures from TCR beta sequences and the way those sequences occurred across donors. To decide whether each TCR beta V gene segment behaved as functional or pseudogenic, an earlier analysis of some 580 of the donors relied on high-throughput TCR beta sequencing. Donor age, sex, ethnicity and CMV serostatus were collected together with the repertoire data. Genome-wide SNP genotypes for about 65% of the roughly 670 donors were used in a later genetic analysis, which treated that subset as a discovery cohort. Every discovery cohort repertoire had been produced on one sequencing platform. HLA typing covered class I and class II loci at four-digit resolution. Typing coverage differed by locus: A, B, C, DRB1 and DQB1 were typed in roughly 620-630 donors, DQA1 in 522, DPA1 in roughly 590, and DPB1 in roughly 450. Several DR-DQ haplotypes were treated as single units for association and clustering because of strong linkage in the cohort. Among roughly 400 genotyped donors of the cohort, an average of around 250,000 unique TCR beta nucleotide sequences was sequenced per donor, of which about 18% were non-productive.

The research as a whole found: Because counts were too low, roughly 17 rarely observed V segments, including chromosome 9 orphons, were left out of the earlier analysis of roughly 600 of the donors. Most CMV-associated TCR beta chains appeared to be HLA-restricted in a later analysis, and the HLA associations seemed to be driven largely by CMV exposure. When HLA alleles, especially DR and DQ, strongly co-occurred, TCR associations were difficult to assign to individual alleles. Some IMGT-functional V segments, including TRBV6-2 and TRBV6-3, could not be distinguished by the 87-base-pair reads and were therefore excluded. Correlated functional status among segregating V segments might reflect linkage disequilibrium, but an unknown experimental factor could not be ruled out. A total of roughly 160 TCR beta chains were listed by the study as associated with cytomegalovirus. In this cohort, only TCR beta chains were sequenced, and detectable features were limited by the absence of alpha or paired-chain data. A group of highly shared sequence variants was considered likely to be a technical artifact of the sequencing pipeline. A later analysis reported that several top co-occurrence clusters appeared linked to parvovirus B19, influenza, CMV and Epstein-Barr virus. Broadly in line with IMGT annotations, most TCR beta V segments showed up in productive rearrangements about 87% or about 30% of the time in an earlier analysis of some 590 of the donors. In both the original and validation cohorts, the classifier was reported to diagnose cytomegalovirus status with high specificity and sensitivity. At a false discovery rate of 0.05, a later analysis linked roughly 17,000 TCR beta sequences to specific HLA alleles. Because HLA typing was unavailable for some donors at each locus, only the typed subset was used in association tests. A later analysis found that HLA-associated TCR beta chains were more clonally expanded and had lower generation probabilities than equally common non-associated chains. Most TCR sequences were seen in very few donors, while some public TCRs were found in many individuals. According to the authors, the approach could potentially be generalized to other disease states and immunological phenotypes. The only immune exposure information available for the cohort was CMV serostatus. In a later analysis, the rate of TCR association differed among HLA loci, with DRB1 alleles having the most associated TCRs and HLA-C alleles having the fewest. Sequencing depth was assumed to be roughly uniform across donors in the presence/absence analyses, though that assumption may not hold. According to a later genetic analysis, donors in an Asian-associated ancestry cluster had fewer N-insertions in productive TCRs than the roughly 670-donor mean. An association between a missense DCLRE1C variant and V-gene and J-gene trimming of TCR beta chains was found in a later genetic analysis and replicated in an independent cohort. In vitro tests confirmed that a few of the cytomegalovirus-associated TCR beta chains recognize cytomegalovirus antigens. A further reported finding was that TCR beta sequences accurately predicted the HLA-A and HLA-B alleles for most subjects in the first cohort.

This clonotype originated in a man aged 60 to 75 in good health and CMV-seronegative. Sequenced material: PBMCs. The chain is encoded by TRBV5-6 joined to TRBJ2-5; tentative D gene TRBD2, with 7 bases matching. With the DNA end fitting TRBJ2-7 better, the J assignment may be wrong. Read as DNA, the sequence is TGTGCCAGCAGCTGGGGGGGAGGGGGAAGCGAGCAGTACTTC. It translates as CASSWGGGGSEQYF.